This T cell receptor beta chain was documented in a study of cytomegalovirus exposure and HLA in healthy donors. Study-wide results and limits: Reported results showed that the classifier diagnosed cytomegalovirus status with high specificity and sensitivity. Overall, around 150 TCR beta chains were annotated as cytomegalovirus-associated.

About this clone: The antigen is unknown.

Generated by immunoSEQ multiplex PCR, the TCRdb table keeps only in-frame clones and is missing some. The sample includes 250,000 to 400,000 clones, approximately 85% of them seen just once. The CDR3 contains 12 residues. Germline V gene data show CDR1 as MNHNS and CDR2 as SASEGT. Trimming stripped 8 bases from V and 7 bases from J, with 14 bases between. This chain uses TRBV6-1 with TRBJ1-1; D remains ambiguous. The clonotype was recovered from a man aged 30-40 years in good health and CMV-seronegative. Sequencing was performed on PBMCs. The CDR3 here is CASCRTTSEAFF. In DNA, the CDR3 is TGTGCCAGCTGCCGAACAACAAGTGAAGCTTTCTTT.